This entry lists 9 T cell receptor beta chains sequenced from one sample in a study of blood T cell repertoires in COVID-19. Libraries were prepared by immunoSEQ multiplex PCR; TCRdb keeps only in-frame clonotypes and omits some of them. Among 200,000 to 250,000 clones listed, roughly 88% were seen once. The sample comprised peripheral blood. The receptor set was obtained from a woman in her forties who had recovered from COVID-19.

This chain links TRBV6-1 with TRBJ2-3, with 8 bases lining up with TRBD2. V was pared by 0 bases and J by 2 bases, with 7 bases of the junction left unmatched. CDR1 and CDR2 from the germline V gene are MNHNS and SASEGT. The CDR3 is 17 residues long. In nucleotides, the CDR3 is TGTGCCAGCAGTGAAGCGTCGGGGGGGGCCCCCACAGATACGCAGTATTTT. Protein: CASSEASGGAPTDTQYF.

This chain joins TRBV7-2 and TRBJ2-6; D gene uncertain. The CDR3 is 16 amino acids. Germline V gene lookup returns CDR1 SGHTA and CDR2 FQGNSA. V was trimmed by 1 base and J by 0 bases, leaving 7 bases between them. CDR3 nucleotides: TGTGCCAGCAGCTTAGGTCGGTCCTCTGGGGCCAACGTCCTGACTTTC. This sequence encodes CASSLGRSSGANVLTF.

CDR3 protein: CASSLDPWQGEDSPLHF. Written as DNA, the CDR3 is TGTGCCAGCAGCTTGGACCCTTGGCAGGGTGAGGATTCACCCCTCCACTTT. This sequence joins TRBV5-6 and TRBJ1-6; D perhaps matches TRBD1 (5 bases). The CDR3 extends over 17 amino acids. Trimming shortened V by 0 bases and J by 8 bases, and 18 bases separated the two germline ends. Germline assignment: CDR1 SGHDT and CDR2 YYEEEE.

The rearrangement uses TRBV5-1 and TRBJ1-2; the D gene is possibly TRBD1 (5 bases). Germline V gives CDR1 SGHRS, CDR2 YFSETQ. V dropped 3 bases and J dropped 3 bases, with 9 bases sitting between them. This CDR3 spans 13 amino acids. The chain's CDR3 is CASSSGLYYGYTF. CDR3 sequence (DNA): TGCGCCAGCAGCTCGGGACTTTACTATGGCTACACCTTC.

This clone was observed a few times. The chain combines TRBV29-1 with TRBJ2-5; 8 bases are shared with TRBD1. CDR1 and CDR2 from the germline V gene are SQVTM and ANQGSEA. J gave up 7 bases and V 6 bases, and 7 bases lay outside the gene matches. The CDR3 totals 12 residues. This CDR3 is CSVPGQGRTQYF. The CDR3 nucleotides read TGCAGCGTCCCTGGACAGGGTCGGACCCAGTACTTC.

The J gene is TRBJ1-1, the V gene TRBV5-1, with D uncertain. This CDR3 contains 13 residues. Trimming took off 3 bases at V and 0 bases at J, with 6 bases between the two ends. Germline assignment: CDR1 SGHRS and CDR2 YFSETQ. The CDR3 loop is CASSSSVNTEAFF. CDR3 DNA: TGCGCCAGCAGCTCTTCAGTGAACACTGAAGCTTTCTTT. The variable domain in full, completed from reference TRBV5-1 and TRBJ1-1, reads KAGVTQTPRYLIKTRGQQVTLSCSPISGHRSVSWYQQTPGQGLQFLFEYFSETQRNKGNFPGRFSGRQFSNSRSEMNVSTLELGDSALYLCASSSSVNTEAFFGQGTRLTVV.

The rearrangement joins TRBV4-3 to TRBJ1-2; D possibly corresponds to TRBD1 (5 bases). The CDR3 runs to 14 residues. Per germline, CDR1 LGHNA and CDR2 YSLEER. Trimming shortened V by 0 bases and J by 8 bases, and 13 bases separated the two germline ends. The CDR3 DNA reads TGCGCCAGCAGCCAAGATCGTTCAGGGAACGGCTACACCTTC. Protein product: CASSQDRSGNGYTF.

The chain uses TRBV9 and TRBJ2-3, with D perhaps TRBD1 (5 bases). This CDR3 contains 15 residues. The germline V and J ends were trimmed by 4 bases and 5 bases, with 17 bases remaining between them. In germline, CDR1 is SGDLS, CDR2 YYNGEE. This CDR3 is CASSPLYQGLDTQYF. Written as DNA, the CDR3 is TGTGCCAGCAGCCCGTTATACCAGGGTTTAGATACGCAGTATTTT.

V usage is TRBV13 and J usage is TRBJ1-2, with D perhaps TRBD1 (6 bases). The CDR3 runs 13 residues. V was trimmed by 4 bases and J by 6 bases, leaving 12 bases between them. Germline V gene data show CDR1 as PRHDT and CDR2 as FYEKMQ (reference sequence). DNA of the CDR3: TGTGCCAGCAGCTCCCCAGGGGATAATGGCTACACCTTC. Translating it yields CASSSPGDNGYTF.